The present entry profiles one TCR beta chain with its context. Its specificity is unknown. This sample was taken from a study of cytomegalovirus exposure and HLA in healthy donors. Whole-study context: Sequencing of some 200 million T cells in an earlier analysis found around 100 million unique TCR beta sequences.

The PCR contained 60 Vbeta and 13 Jbeta primers. The repertoire was sequenced with immunoSEQ multiplex PCR; TCRdb's copy has only in-frame clones and lacks some. The sample holds about 210,000 clones; about three quarters are singletons and the top ten take about 1.7%. Points from the study as a whole: Sequencing artifact likely explains a cluster of highly shared sequence variants. In a later analysis, TCR association rates varied by HLA locus: DRB1 most, HLA-C fewest.

V dropped 3 bases and J dropped 0; count of bases not matched to a gene: 12. The CDR3 runs to 18 residues. Germline V gene data show CDR1 as KGHSH and CDR2 as LQKENI. The specimen was PBMCs. The TCR sequence derives from a male donor in good health and CMV-seronegative. The V call is TRBV18, the J call TRBJ2-7, with 9 bases aligning to TRBD1. CDR3 sequence: CASSPELDRGSYSYEQYF. The CDR3 DNA sequence: TGTGCCAGCTCACCCGAATTGGACAGGGGATCGTACTCCTACGAGCAGTACTTC. The variable domain in full, completed from reference TRBV18 and TRBJ2-7, reads NAGVMQNPRHLVRRRGQEARLRCSPMKGHSHVYWYRQLPEEGLKFMVYLQKENIIDESGMPKERFSAEFPKEGPSILRIQQVVRGDSAAYFCASSPELDRGSYSYEQYFGPGTRLTVT.